The entry below describes one T cell receptor beta chain. Its antigen is currently unknown. Sequence at one end of the junction differs from germline and may be a read error. Within the sample, other DNA sequences also encode this same CDR3. The sample originates from a study of T cells in narcolepsy. Study as a whole: Enrolled donors included narcolepsy type 1 or type 2 patients and healthy controls.

Data came from immunoSEQ multiplex PCR; TCRdb stores just in-frame clones and leaves some out. The sample has more than 8,000 clones; about 75% are singletons. The study, taken as a whole, reports: Blood of same and different patients, but not healthy controls, reportedly held recurring autoreactive clonotypes. Autoreactive HCRT-specific and TRIB2-specific clonotypes were marked in same-patient CSF-versus-blood CD4+ comparisons.

Source material: CD45RA- memory CD8+ T cells from PBMCs. The TCR sequence derives from a human donor with narcolepsy.

CDR3 sequence reads: CASSQAIHTEAFF. In nucleotides, the CDR3 is TGTGCCAGCAGCCAAGCTATTCACACTGAAGCTTTCTTT. The rearrangement uses TRBV4-1 and TRBJ1-1, with D uncertain. The germline gives CDR1 MGHRA, CDR2 YSYEKL. This CDR3 has 13 residues.